The T cell receptor (beta chain) under discussion was sequenced for a study of T-cell reconstitution after alpha-beta-depleted transplantation in children. This clonotype was observed a few times. Library preparation (for TCRbeta) was performed with unique molecular identifiers. TCRdb re-derived calls from the PCR reads in MiXCR, one entry per CDR3 protein. Seen here are about 210,000 distinct CDR3 sequences, around a sixth observed once, and the top ten hold 35% to 50%. V lost 6 bases, J lost 5 bases, and 25 bases lay in between. This CDR3 region has 17 residues. The germline gives CDR1 ENHRY, CDR2 SYGVKD.

The chain combines TRBV10-3 with TRBJ1-1, with TRBD1 as a possible D gene (5 bases). The sequence was obtained from a male patient between 2 and 10 years old who had a stem cell transplant for acute lymphoblastic leukemia, so the T cells may come from the graft donor. The source was PBMCs, mostly from graft donor cells, collected 360 days after TCRalphabeta/CD19-depleted stem cell transplant. The CDR3 is CAISKSGTGIGGTEAFF. The CDR3 DNA is TGTGCCATCAGCAAATCCGGGACGGGTATCGGGGGAACTGAAGCTTTCTTT.